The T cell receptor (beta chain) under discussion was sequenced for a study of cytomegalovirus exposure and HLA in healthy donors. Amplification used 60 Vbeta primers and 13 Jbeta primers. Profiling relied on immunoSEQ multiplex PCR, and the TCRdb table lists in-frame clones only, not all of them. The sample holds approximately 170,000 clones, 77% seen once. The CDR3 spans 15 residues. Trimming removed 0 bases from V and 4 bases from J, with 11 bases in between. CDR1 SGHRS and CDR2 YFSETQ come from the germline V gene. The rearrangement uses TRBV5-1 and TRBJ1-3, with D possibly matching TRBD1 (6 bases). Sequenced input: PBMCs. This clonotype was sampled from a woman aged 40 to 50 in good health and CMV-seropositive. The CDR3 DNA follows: TGCGCCAGCAGCTTGGAGGCAGGGGCGGGAAACACCATATATTTT. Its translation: CASSLEAGAGNTIYF.